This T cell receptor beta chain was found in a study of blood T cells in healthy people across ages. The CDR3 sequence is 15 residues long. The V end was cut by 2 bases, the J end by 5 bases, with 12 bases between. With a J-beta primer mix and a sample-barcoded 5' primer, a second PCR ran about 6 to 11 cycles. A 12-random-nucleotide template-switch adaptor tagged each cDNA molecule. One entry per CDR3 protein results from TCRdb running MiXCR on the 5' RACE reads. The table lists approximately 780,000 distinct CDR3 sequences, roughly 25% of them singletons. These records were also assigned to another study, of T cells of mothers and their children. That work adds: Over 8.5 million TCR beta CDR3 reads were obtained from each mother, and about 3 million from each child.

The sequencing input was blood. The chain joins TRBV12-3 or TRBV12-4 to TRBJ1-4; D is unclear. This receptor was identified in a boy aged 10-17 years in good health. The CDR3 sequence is CASSLRRLSNEKLFF. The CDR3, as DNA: TGTGCCAGCAGTTTACGCAGGTTGTCAAATGAAAAACTGTTTTTT.